Here is one T cell receptor beta chain with its context. Its antigen is still unknown. This sample is drawn from a study of Tregs in tolerant kidney transplant recipients. General study results and limits: Donor-specific Treg expansion exceeded global Treg expansion in tolerant patients, suggesting antigen drive. Nucleotide sequences could not be compared across some patients' samples due to primer changes. Activated donor B cell expansion appeared to reveal the most relevant donor-specific TCRbeta repertoire.

This CDR3 has 16 residues. The germline V gene encodes CDR1 MGHRA and CDR2 YSYEKL. V dropped 0 bases and J dropped 11; count of bases not matched to a gene: 14. The nonmyeloablative bone marrow transplants came from related graft donors, with transient mixed chimerism. Thawed PBMCs were FACS-sorted into unstimulated CD4+CD25+CD127- regulatory T cells, CD4+CD25- non-regulatory cells, CD4 and CD8 cells. TCRdb's copy holds only in-frame clones and misses some; the assay was immunoSEQ multiplex PCR. The sample holds 50,000 or so clones, about 91% seen once. This clonotype was sampled from a human patient who received a combined kidney and bone marrow transplant. The T cells may partly be graft donor cells. Sequenced here: CD8+ T cells from blood (PBMCs), sampled 24 months after the transplant. J is TRBJ2-3 and V is TRBV4-1; TRBD1 aligns across 7 bases. CDR3 nucleotides: TGCGCCAGCAGCCAAGAGCCGGGACAGTCGTACCCGGGGCAGTATTTT. It translates to CASSQEPGQSYPGQYF.